The clone carrying this T cell receptor beta chain was counted a few times. Its antigen is unidentified. This sample was included in a study of glioma-infiltrating T cells after dendritic cell vaccination. The wider study: Autologous tumor lysate-pulsed dendritic cell vaccination was given between the early 2000s and the early 2010s. Study-wide points: Few patients contributed both blood and tumor specimens.

The length of the CDR3 is 17 residues. Trimming took 3 bases from V and 0 from J; bases not matched to a gene: 6. Germline V gene sequence: CDR1 MNHNS, CDR2 SASEGT. Assay: immunoSEQ multiplex PCR; the TCRdb copy retains only in-frame clones and omits some. This sample yields about 92,000 clones, of which approximately 90% are seen a single time; 15% to 18% belongs to the top ten. The sequences come from blood, collected before dendritic cell vaccination. The chain employs TRBV6-1 and TRBJ1-5, with 9 bases fitting TRBD1. This sequence originates from a human donor with glioblastoma. Here the CDR3 reads CASSDYRDRVSNQPQHF. The CDR3 region has the DNA TGTGCCAGCAGTGATTACCGGGACAGGGTTAGCAATCAGCCCCAGCATTTT.